These 20 T cell receptor beta chains came from one sample sequenced in a study of technical replicates of blood from a few donors. Repertoires were generated with immunoSEQ multiplex PCR, while TCRdb's copy carries only in-frame clones and drops some. The sample shows about 76,000 clones, 94% of them seen only once. Source material: T cells isolated from PBMCs. The receptors were gathered from a human donor in good health.

This chain joins TRBV30 and TRBJ1-2; a possible D gene is TRBD1 (5 bases). This CDR3 is built from 11 residues. Looked up from germline, CDR1 is GTSNPN and CDR2 is SVGIG (reference sequence). V lost 4 bases and J lost 4, with 7 bases in between. CDR3 nucleotide sequence: TGTGCCTGGAAGGGGCTCTATGGCTACACCTTC. Protein: CAWKGLYGYTF. The full variable domain, in which reference TRBV30 and TRBJ1-2 provide the parts outside the CDR3, is SQTIHQWPATLVQPVGSPLSLECTVEGTSNPNLYWYRQAAGRGLQLLFYSVGIGQISSEVPQNLSASRPQDRQFILSSKKLLLSDSGFYLCAWKGLYGYTFGSGTRLTVV.

V is TRBV6-5 and J is TRBJ1-2; unclear D gene. The CDR3 length is 13 residues. V lost 5 bases and J 4 bases, leaving 11 bases between the germline ends. Germline V lookup: CDR1 MNHEY, CDR2 SVGAGI. The CDR3 DNA reads as TGTGCCAGCAGTACCACGGGTGGCTATGGCTACACCTTC. Translated, it gives CASSTTGGYGYTF.

CDR3 nucleotide sequence: TGTGCCAGCGGTAACCCGGGGGATTATGTAAGCTACACCTTC. Translating it yields CASGNPGDYVSYTF. V and J are TRBV28 and TRBJ1-2, with D perhaps matching TRBD1 (5 bases). With 8 bases removed from V and 9 bases from J, the gap between germline ends came to 22 bases. Germline V CDR1 and CDR2: MDHEN, SYDVKM. The CDR3 is 14 amino acids.

The chain has TRBV28 and TRBJ1-1; no clear D. Trimming took off 6 bases at V and 3 bases at J, with 5 bases between the two ends. CDR1 is MDHEN and CDR2 is SYDVKM in the germline V gene. This CDR3 spans 11 amino acids. For the CDR3, the DNA is TGTGCCAGCAGCGGTTACACTGAAGCTTTCTTT. It codes for CASSGYTEAFF.

The CDR3 coding sequence is TGTGCCAGCAGGATACAGGGGACCCAAGAGACCCAGTACTTC. Translation: CASRIQGTQETQYF. The chain is built from TRBV6-1 and TRBJ2-5, with 7 bases that match TRBD1. Germline CDR1 and CDR2: MNHNS and SASEGT. The CDR3 runs to 14 residues. Trimming removed 6 bases from V and 1 base from J; junction bases left unmatched: 5.

The chain employs TRBV28 and TRBJ1-5; a weak D match, TRBD1 (5 bases). This CDR3 contains 15 residues. Trimming left V 6 bases short and J 7 bases short, with 19 bases between. Germline V CDR1 and CDR2: MDHEN, SYDVKM. CDR3 in amino acids: CASSLLGGIGQPQHF. The CDR3 DNA follows: TGTGCCAGCAGCCTCCTCGGGGGTATTGGGCAGCCCCAGCATTTT.

The chain links TRBV27 to TRBJ2-7; the match to TRBD1 covers 7 bases. In germline, CDR1 is MNHEY, CDR2 SMNVEV (reference sequence). V lost 6 bases, J lost 3 bases, and 11 bases stayed unmatched. The CDR3 is 15 amino acids. This CDR3 is CASRSYRQGIYEQYF. The CDR3 DNA sequence: TGTGCCAGCAGATCCTACCGACAGGGCATCTACGAGCAGTACTTC.

The chain couples TRBV9 to TRBJ2-1; 7 positions agree with TRBD1. V gave up 3 bases and J gave up 10 bases; unmatched junction bases: 13. The CDR3 length is 15 residues. Germline V gives CDR1 SGDLS, CDR2 YYNGEE. CDR3 bases: TGTGCCAGCAGCGGATCCGGGACAGAATCAAGAGAGCAGTTCTTC. Its protein product is CASSGSGTESREQFF.

Only one count was recorded for this clone. The CDR3 region is CSVRGGVNGYTF. The CDR3 nucleotides read TGCAGCGTTCGGGGAGGGGTTAATGGCTACACCTTC. This chain joins TRBV29-1 and TRBJ1-2; TRBD1 is a possible D gene (5 bases). The CDR3 has 12 amino acids. Trimming pared 5 bases from V and 6 bases from J, leaving 13 bases between. Germline V gene sequence: CDR1 SQVTM, CDR2 ANQGSEA.

Only a few counts were recorded for this clone. The chain has TRBV14 and TRBJ1-4; 8 bases line up with TRBD1. The CDR3 contains 15 residues. Germline values: CDR1 SGHDN, CDR2 FVKESK. With V trimmed by 4 bases and J by 8 bases, 9 bases remained unmatched. For the CDR3, the DNA is TGTGCCAGCAGCCGAACTACAGGGGGAAACGAAAAACTGTTTTTT. This codes for CASSRTTGGNEKLFF.

This chain uses TRBV4-3 with TRBJ2-5; D perhaps matches TRBD1 (5 bases). Trimming took off 3 bases at V and 2 bases at J, with 10 bases between the two ends. CDR1 and CDR2 (germline): LGHNA, YSLEER. CDR3 length: 14 amino acids. CDR3 in DNA: TGCGCCAGCAGCCAGACGACAGCTCAAGAGACCCAGTACTTC. The encoded protein is CASSQTTAQETQYF.

This rearrangement joins TRBV7-3 to TRBJ2-5; TRBD2 might be the D (6 bases). Germline CDR1 is SGHTA and CDR2 is FQGTGA. Trimming removed 2 bases at V and 1 base at J, with 11 bases between. CDR3 length: 15 amino acids. CDR3 DNA: TGTGCCAGCAGCTTAGGAGGGCTTACCCAAGAGACCCAGTACTTC. Its translation: CASSLGGLTQETQYF.

The chain employs TRBV7-8 and TRBJ2-5, with D possibly matching TRBD1 (5 bases). This CDR3 has 16 residues. Deletions cut 5 bases from V and 3 bases from J, with 19 bases between. Germline CDR1 and CDR2: SGHVS and FQNEAQ. CDR3 sequence: CASSLRQPLAKETQYF. CDR3 nucleotide sequence: TGTGCCAGCAGCCTAAGACAGCCTCTTGCTAAAGAGACCCAGTACTTC.

The CDR3 DNA sequence: TGTGCCACCAGTGGGACAGGGGGCTACGAGCAGTACTTC. It codes for CATSGTGGYEQYF. V usage is TRBV15 and J usage is TRBJ2-7; 11 bases map to TRBD1. CDR1 is LNHNV, CDR2 YYDKDF, per germline (reference sequence). V gave up 6 bases and J gave up 3 bases; unmatched junction bases: 1. This CDR3 region has 13 residues. The variable domain in full, with the rest retrieved from reference TRBV15 and TRBJ2-7, is DAMVIQNPRYQVTQFGKPVTLSCSQTLNHNVMYWYQQKSSQAPKLLFHYYDKDFNNEADTPDNFQSRRPNTSFCFLDIRSPGLGDTAMYLCATSGTGGYEQYFGPGTRLTVT.

The chain links TRBV7-9 to TRBJ1-1, with 11 bases matching TRBD1. The CDR3 has 15 amino acids. The trim removed 6 bases at V and 3 bases at J, leaving 6 bases unmatched. Germline V gene lookup returns CDR1 SEHNR and CDR2 FQNEAQ (reference sequence). CDR3 protein: CASRDRGRQDTEAFF. The CDR3 DNA reads as TGTGCCAGCAGGGACAGGGGGCGTCAGGACACTGAAGCTTTCTTT.

Only one count was recorded for this clone. This chain connects TRBV13 to TRBJ2-5; D is possibly TRBD1 (7 bases). CDR1 and CDR2 (germline): PRHDT, FYEKMQ (reference sequence). This CDR3 spans 17 amino acids. Trimming stripped 4 bases from V and 2 bases from J, with 20 bases between. CDR3 sequence (DNA): TGTGCCAGCAGCTCAGGGGGGACAGACGCGAATCAAGAGACCCAGTACTTC. Translating it yields CASSSGGTDANQETQYF.

The chain has TRBV9 and TRBJ2-3; perhaps TRBD2 as D (6 bases). Trimming took off 4 bases at V and 4 bases at J, with 13 bases between the two ends. The CDR3 totals 14 residues. The V gene's germline CDR1 is SGDLS and CDR2 YYNGEE. Here the CDR3 DNA reads TGTGCCAGCAGCCCCAGGACTATGCCAGATACGCAGTATTTT. Protein: CASSPRTMPDTQYF. The whole variable domain, filled in from reference TRBV9 and TRBJ2-3, reads DSGVTQTPKHLITATGQRVTLRCSPRSGDLSVYWYQQSLDQGLQFLIQYYNGEERAKGNILERFSAQQFPDLHSELNLSSLELGDSALYFCASSPRTMPDTQYFGPGTRLTVL.

The chain employs TRBV5-1 and TRBJ2-1; 9 bases agree with TRBD2. Germline loops: CDR1 SGHRS, CDR2 YFSETQ. This CDR3 is 19 amino acids long. Losses at the gene ends were 0 bases for V and 2 bases for J; bases not matched to a gene: 12. The CDR3 DNA reads TGCGCCAGCAGCTTGGTCGGGACTAGCCTCTTTTCGACCTACAATGAGCAGTTCTTC. It specifies CASSLVGTSLFSTYNEQFF. The full variable domain, with the rest looked up from reference TRBV5-1 and TRBJ2-1, is KAGVTQTPRYLIKTRGQQVTLSCSPISGHRSVSWYQQTPGQGLQFLFEYFSETQRNKGNFPGRFSGRQFSNSRSEMNVSTLELGDSALYLCASSLVGTSLFSTYNEQFFGPGTRLTVL.

The chain recombines TRBV28 with TRBJ2-7, with a tentative D call TRBD2 (5 bases). CDR1 and CDR2 (germline): MDHEN, SYDVKM. CDR3 length: 15 amino acids. Trimming took off 3 bases at V and 3 bases at J, with 15 bases between the two ends. The DNA of the CDR3 is TGTGCCAGCAGTTTCCCCCATACTACTAGCTACGAGCAGTACTTC. It encodes CASSFPHTTSYEQYF.

V usage is TRBV6-5 and J usage is TRBJ2-5; D is unclear. V was clipped by 0 bases and J by 1 base, with 12 bases between them. CDR3 size: 16 residues. Germline lookup yields CDR1 MNHEY and CDR2 SVGAGI. The CDR3 DNA reads as TGTGCCAGCAGTTACTCTACTGCGCGGAGCCAAGAGACCCAGTACTTC. The encoded protein is CASSYSTARSQETQYF.